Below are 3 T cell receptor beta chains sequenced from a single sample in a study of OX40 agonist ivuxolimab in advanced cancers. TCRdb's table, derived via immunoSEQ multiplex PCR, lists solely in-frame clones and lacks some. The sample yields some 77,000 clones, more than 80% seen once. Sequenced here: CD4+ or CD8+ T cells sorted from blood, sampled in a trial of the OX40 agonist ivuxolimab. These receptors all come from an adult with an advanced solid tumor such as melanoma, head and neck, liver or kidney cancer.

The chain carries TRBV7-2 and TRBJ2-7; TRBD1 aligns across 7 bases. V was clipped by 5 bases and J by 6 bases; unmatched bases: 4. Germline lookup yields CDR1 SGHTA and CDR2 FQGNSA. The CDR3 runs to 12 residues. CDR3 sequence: CASSPGGTEQYF. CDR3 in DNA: TGTGCCAGCAGCCCAGGGGGTACCGAGCAGTACTTC. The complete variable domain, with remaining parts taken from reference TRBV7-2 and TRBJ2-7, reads GAGVSQSPSNKVTEKGKDVELRCDPISGHTALYWYRQSLGQGLEFLIYFQGNSAPDKSGLPSDRFSAERTGGSVSTLTIQRTQQEDSAVYLCASSPGGTEQYFGPGTRLTVT.

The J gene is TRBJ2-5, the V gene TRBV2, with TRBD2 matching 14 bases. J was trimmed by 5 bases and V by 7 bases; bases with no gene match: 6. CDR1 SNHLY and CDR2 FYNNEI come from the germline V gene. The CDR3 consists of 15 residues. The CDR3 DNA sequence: TGTGCCAGCACCGGGACTAGCGGGAGAAAGGAGACCCAGTACTTC. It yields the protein CASTGTSGRKETQYF. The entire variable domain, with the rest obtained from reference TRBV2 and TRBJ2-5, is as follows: EPEVTQTPSHQVTQMGQEVILRCVPISNHLYFYWYRQILGQKVEFLVSFYNNEISEKSEIFDDQFSVERPDGSNFTLKIRSTKLEDSAMYFCASTGTSGRKETQYFGPGTRLLVL.

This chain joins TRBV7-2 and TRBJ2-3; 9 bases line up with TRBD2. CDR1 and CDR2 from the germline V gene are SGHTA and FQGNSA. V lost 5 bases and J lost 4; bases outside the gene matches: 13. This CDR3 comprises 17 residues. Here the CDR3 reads CASSGRRGGRVSDTQYF. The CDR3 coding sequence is TGTGCCAGCAGCGGTCGGCGGGGCGGGAGGGTGTCAGATACGCAGTATTTT.